This TCR beta chain is from a study of T cells in Graves' hyperthyroidism and ophthalmopathy (dated by TCRdb to between 2018 and 2021). The study in broad terms: Peripheral blood samples were taken at the time of initial diagnosis, prior to any treatment. An independent validation cohort of under 20 hyperthyroidism patients and roughly 16 patients who later progressed to ophthalmopathy tested prospective prediction of ophthalmopathy. Thyroid tissue and blood T-cell repertoires from six Graves' hyperthyroidism patients were also compared in the study. To identify TCR V-J signatures that set the groups apart, the researchers used a discovery cohort of more than 95 patients, made up of around 40 with Graves' ophthalmopathy and 55 to 65 with stable Graves' hyperthyroidism. After blood sampling, hyperthyroidism patients were treated with methimazole at a starting dose of 30 mg daily, and ophthalmopathy patients were treated with high-dose intravenous methylprednisolone. The approximately 98 discovery patients were randomly divided into training and test sets at a 7:3 ratio. The paper reports TCR Vbeta CDR3 sequencing of some 140 peripheral blood samples: around 45 ophthalmopathy, about 75 hyperthyroidism and around 17 progressor patients. What the work shows at the level of the full study, not this receptor alone: Sample size was not statistically predetermined, and investigators were not blinded to group allocation. Most expanded thyroid clonotypes (frequency above 0.001) were also detected in blood, a finding suggesting that blood repertoires may reflect thyroid immune responses. Ophthalmopathy was separated from stable hyperthyroidism by a 13 V-J signature model, with over 85% sensitivity and about 81% specificity obtained in cross-validation and 80%/75% obtained in testing. In validation, the model predicted progression to ophthalmopathy with approximately 71% sensitivity and around 72% specificity, a median of around 6.6 months before onset.

The TCR beta CDR3 regions were amplified from the RNA transcripts. For the first round of RT-PCR on the TCR CDR3, the HTBI primer set was used together with the Qiagen OneStep RT-PCR kit. The libraries were constructed in a second round of multiplex PCR and then size-selected and purified. Libraries were sequenced paired-end with 100 bp reads on an Illumina HiSeq2000. Per the original workflow: SOAPnuke was used to process the raw data, removing reads that contained adapters or uncalled bases, had a mean Phred below 15, or lacked an exact match to the constant primer or identifier. COPE v1.2.5 was used to merge high-quality paired reads, and clonotypes were defined as unique nucleotide sequences. Clonotypes were aligned to IMGT TRBV, TRBD and TRBJ reference segments using MiTCR v1.1. The analysis included only V-J combinations with a frequency above 0.0001, which together covered about 99% of the repertoires. A TCS score was defined as the ratio of F50 (clonal expansion) to E x V (chaos), with BLOSUM62-based TCRdist applied between CDR3 peptides within each V-J. Welch's t-statistics and random forest reduced some 510 V-J features to roughly 13, which were used in a naive Bayes classifier (R e1071). The public reads were reanalyzed by TCRdb: fastp trimming at Q25, MiXCR alignment, in-frame beta chains only. One record per CDR3 amino acid sequence lists the most common genes and DNA. The V and J calls shown here were made by TCRdb, not taken from the authors' results. Here the sample has hundreds of thousands of distinct CDR3 sequences; roughly 20% occur a single time. Around 17% of the sample belongs to the ten largest clones.

Hyperthyroidism patients were aged 18 to 65 years and newly diagnosed, with disease duration of less than 2 months. The study excluded patients with uncontrolled infections, other autoimmune diseases, pregnancy or lactation. Clinical symptoms, serum thyroxine and TRAb, thyroid ultrasound, and orbital computed tomography formed the basis for the diagnoses. Blood from progressor patients was collected at the time of first diagnosis with hyperthyroidism, before any ophthalmopathy symptoms had appeared. PBMCs were separated from 8 to 10 ml of fresh peripheral blood using Ficoll-Paque density gradient centrifugation. Progressor patients were initially diagnosed with Graves' hyperthyroidism and developed ophthalmopathy during follow-up. Total RNA was extracted using Trizol reagent, and RNA quality was assessed on an Agilent 2100 Bioanalyzer. Including cysteine and phenylalanine, the CDR3 has 17 amino acids. Only the CDR3 DNA stays, 51 bases, in frame from base 1. V lost 11 bases and J lost 4 bases, and the count of bases not matched to a germline gene is 20.

This clonotype was counted ten times or more. It has no known antigen specificity. Base qualities are not recorded, but no much larger clone differs from it by a single base. The specimen was blood. In this chain, TRBV12-3 or TRBV12-4 is recombined with TRBJ1-2; TRBD1 lines up with 9 middle nucleotides. This receptor was taken from a woman aged 50 to 60 with Graves' hyperthyroidism that later progressed to Graves' ophthalmopathy. The CDR3 amino acid sequence is: CAGPRTGEARGSYGYTF. In nucleotides, the sequence is TGTGCCGGGCCCAGGACAGGGGAGGCTCGTGGGAGCTATGGCTACACCTTC.